A single sample gave rise to the 27 T cell receptor beta chains below, sequenced in a study of shared clonotypes between healthy human individuals. TCRdb's table, derived via immunoSEQ multiplex PCR, lists solely in-frame clones and lacks some. This sample carries roughly 530,000 clones, 90% to 96% of them seen once, and the ten largest clones take about 0.057%. Specimen: naive CD4+ T cells sorted from blood. Subset defined: CD45RA+ positively selected. These TCRs come from a woman aged 25-40 years in good health.

The table lists this clone with a count of one. The chain is built from TRBV28 and TRBJ2-7; TRBD2 agrees at 13 bases. J was trimmed by 11 bases and V by 5 bases; bases with no gene match: 6. Germline values: CDR1 MDHEN, CDR2 SYDVKM. The CDR3 runs to 13 residues. This CDR3 is CASSPWTSGSKYF. DNA for the CDR3: TGTGCCAGCAGTCCATGGACTAGCGGGAGTAAGTACTTC.

The V and J genes are TRBV7-2 and TRBJ2-5; 8 positions match TRBD1. Germline CDR1 reads SGHTA; CDR2 reads FQGNSA. The CDR3 is 15 amino acids. Losses at the gene ends were 3 bases for V and 1 base for J; bases not matched to a gene: 4. CDR3 nucleotides: TGTGCCAGCAGCTTCGGGGACAGGATCCAAGAGACCCAGTACTTC. This gives the protein CASSFGDRIQETQYF.

About this clone itself: Other nucleotide sequences in the sample specify the same CDR3. This sequence joins TRBV6-6 and TRBJ2-7; tentatively, D is TRBD2 (6 bases). The CDR3 consists of 14 residues. The germline gives CDR1 MNHNY, CDR2 SVGAGI (reference sequence). The germline V and J ends were trimmed by 2 bases and 4 bases, with 12 bases remaining between them. The CDR3 here is CASSYGRDFYEQYF. CDR3 nucleotide sequence: TGTGCCAGCAGTTACGGGCGGGACTTTTACGAGCAGTACTTC.

This chain uses TRBV29-1 with TRBJ2-7, with a weak D call TRBD1 (6 bases). The CDR3 runs 12 residues. Germline lookup yields CDR1 SQVTM and CDR2 ANQGSEA. The ends were cut back, 8 bases at V and 5 bases at J, with 16 bases in the middle. The CDR3 sequence: CSTEDSLHEQYF. The CDR3 region has the DNA TGCAGCACAGAGGACAGTCTCCACGAGCAGTACTTC.

This chain links TRBV13 with TRBJ2-1; 10 nucleotides match TRBD1. V was clipped by 5 bases and J by 8 bases; unmatched bases: 9. The CDR3 is 15 amino acids. Per germline, CDR1 PRHDT and CDR2 FYEKMQ (reference sequence). The CDR3 region has the DNA TGTGCCAGCAGCGACCGGGGACAGGGGTTCTATGAGCAGTTCTTC. Its translation: CASSDRGQGFYEQFF. The variable domain in full, completed from reference TRBV13 and TRBJ2-1, reads AAGVIQSPRHLIKEKRETATLKCYPIPRHDTVYWYQQGPGQDPQFLISFYEKMQSDKGSIPDRFSAQQFSDYHSELNMSSLELGDSALYFCASSDRGQGFYEQFFGPGTRLTVL.

This chain links TRBV28 with TRBJ1-3, with 7 bases identical to TRBD1. Losses at the gene ends were 4 bases for V and 1 base for J; bases not matched to a gene: 7. CDR1 MDHEN and CDR2 SYDVKM come from the germline V gene. The CDR3 runs 16 residues. CDR3 nucleotide sequence: TGTGCCAGCAGTTCCCCGACAGGGATATCTGGAAACACCATATATTTT. Its translation is CASSSPTGISGNTIYF. The complete variable domain, with remaining parts taken from reference TRBV28 and TRBJ1-3, reads DVKVTQSSRYLVKRTGEKVFLECVQDMDHENMFWYRQDPGLGLRLIYFSYDVKMKEKGDIPEGYSVSREKKERFSLILESASTNQTSMYLCASSSPTGISGNTIYFGEGSWLTVV.

This rearrangement joins TRBV28 to TRBJ1-6; 11 bases line up with TRBD1. This CDR3 is 16 amino acids long. The germline gives CDR1 MDHEN, CDR2 SYDVKM. V dropped 6 bases and J dropped 6; count of bases not matched to a gene: 7. The CDR3 spells CASRPGQGVFNSPLHF. The CDR3, as DNA: TGTGCCAGCAGACCGGGACAGGGGGTTTTTAATTCACCCCTCCACTTT.

This clone came up once. The chain recombines TRBV21-1 with TRBJ1-1; TRBD1 reflects the table's D call only, with no check against the DNA. TRBV21-1 is shown as a pseudogene. The CDR3 runs to 17 residues. As DNA, the CDR3 is TGTGCCAGCAGCAAACTGTGTGCAGGGTACGGCCTCACTGAAGCTTTCTTT. It translates to CASSKLCAGYGLTEAFF.

This CDR3 reads CASSPTGVYEQYF. The CDR3 DNA follows: TGTGCCAGTAGTCCCACAGGGGTATACGAGCAGTACTTC. V gene TRBV19 combines with J gene TRBJ2-7, with 7 bases identical to TRBD1. The V gene's germline CDR1 is LNHDA and CDR2 SQIVND (reference sequence). The CDR3 loop spans 13 amino acids. The trim removed 5 bases at V and 4 bases at J, leaving 5 bases unmatched.

V and J are TRBV19 and TRBJ1-5; 8 bases map to TRBD1. Germline trimming cut 3 bases from V and 3 bases from J; bases unmatched to any gene: 7. This CDR3 contains 16 residues. The germline V gene has CDR1 LNHDA and CDR2 SQIVND (reference sequence). CDR3: CASSMAPDRANQPQHF. The CDR3 DNA is TGTGCCAGTAGTATGGCCCCGGACAGGGCCAATCAGCCCCAGCATTTT.

The rearrangement uses TRBV11-2 and TRBJ2-7, with TRBD2 matching 9 bases. After removal of 5 bases from V and 5 bases from J, the junction contained 16 bases not matched to a gene. In germline, CDR1 is SGHAT, CDR2 FQNNGV. The CDR3 covers 17 residues. CDR3 protein: CASSTTRVSGSLNEQYF. The CDR3 coding sequence is TGTGCCAGCAGCACCACCCGGGTTAGCGGGAGCCTGAACGAGCAGTACTTC. Complete variable domain (other parts from reference TRBV11-2 and TRBJ2-7): EAGVAQSPRYKIIEKRQSVAFWCNPISGHATLYWYQQILGQGPKLLIQFQNNGVVDDSQLPKDRFSAERLKGVDSTLKIQPAKLEDSAVYLCASSTTRVSGSLNEQYFGPGTRLTVT.

The genes are TRBV2 and TRBJ1-4; 11 positions agree with TRBD1. Germline V gene lookup returns CDR1 SNHLY and CDR2 FYNNEI. The CDR3 has 12 amino acids. The V gene end was trimmed by 8 bases and the J gene end by 7 bases; junction bases not matched to a gene: 0. CDR3 coding DNA: TGTGCCAGCGGGACAGGGGGTGAAAAACTGTTTTTT. It is translated as CASGTGGEKLFF. Full variable domain (remainder filled in from reference TRBV2 and TRBJ1-4): EPEVTQTPSHQVTQMGQEVILRCVPISNHLYFYWYRQILGQKVEFLVSFYNNEISEKSEIFDDQFSVERPDGSNFTLKIRSTKLEDSAMYFCASGTGGEKLFFGSGTQLSVL.

The chain has TRBV5-1 and TRBJ2-1; 9 bases map to TRBD2. Germline V CDR1 and CDR2: SGHRS, YFSETQ. V shed 4 bases, J shed 7 bases, and the junction held 3 bases outside the gene matches. The CDR3 contains 13 residues. CDR3 nucleotides: TGCGCCAGCAGCCCTGGACTAGCGAATGAGCAGTTCTTC. Its translation is CASSPGLANEQFF.

There are a few counts of this clone. The J gene is TRBJ2-5, the V gene TRBV19; tentatively, D is TRBD1 (6 bases). The CDR3 loop spans 13 amino acids. CDR1 and CDR2 (germline): LNHDA, SQIVND (reference sequence). V gave up 3 bases and J gave up 2 bases, with 7 bases separating them. The CDR3 DNA reads as TGTGCCAGTAGTATCCAGGGGCAAGAGACCCAGTACTTC. The encoded protein is CASSIQGQETQYF.

The chain joins TRBV7-9 to TRBJ2-5, with 11 bases aligning to TRBD1. The CDR3 loop spans 15 amino acids. V lost 4 bases and J lost 3; bases outside the gene matches: 4. The germline V gene has CDR1 SEHNR and CDR2 FQNEAQ (reference sequence). CDR3 sequence: CASSWGQGVEETQYF. CDR3 DNA: TGTGCCAGCAGCTGGGGACAGGGGGTAGAAGAGACCCAGTACTTC.

The rearrangement uses TRBV2 and TRBJ2-3, with D perhaps matching TRBD1 or TRBD2 (5 bases each). The V end was cut by 6 bases, the J end by 0 bases, with 13 bases between. The CDR3 length is 15 residues. CDR1 SNHLY and CDR2 FYNNEI come from the germline V gene. The CDR3 here is CASRSGTTSTDTQYF. The CDR3 DNA reads as TGTGCCAGCAGGTCCGGGACCACTAGCACAGATACGCAGTATTTT.

The chain links TRBV6-5 to TRBJ2-7; tentative D call: TRBD2 (5 bases). Trimming left V 5 bases short and J 0 bases short, with 11 bases between. CDR1 MNHEY and CDR2 SVGAGI come from the germline V gene. The CDR3 is 14 amino acids. CDR3 bases: TGTGCCAGCAGTGATTCGGGGTCCTCCTACGAGCAGTACTTC. Translation: CASSDSGSSYEQYF.

CDR3 in DNA: TGTGCCATCAGTGAGTCTGGGGGAGGGCCCTCCTACGAGCAGTACTTC. It encodes CAISESGGGPSYEQYF. This chain links TRBV10-3 with TRBJ2-7; 7 positions match TRBD2. The CDR3 has 16 amino acids. Germline V gene lookup returns CDR1 ENHRY and CDR2 SYGVKD. V was clipped by 0 bases and J by 0 bases; unmatched bases: 5.

The J gene is TRBJ1-4, the V gene TRBV15; the match to TRBD1 covers 7 bases. Germline-derived CDR1 and CDR2 are LNHNV and YYDKDF (reference sequence). Germline trimming cut 2 bases from V and 8 bases from J; bases unmatched to any gene: 8. The CDR3 covers 15 residues. The CDR3 loop reads CATSRNRGGTEKLFF. In DNA form, the CDR3 reads TGTGCCACCAGCAGAAACAGGGGAGGAACGGAAAAACTGTTTTTT.

The V call is TRBV5-1, the J call TRBJ2-1; perhaps TRBD2 as D (6 bases). Germline V gene data show CDR1 as SGHRS and CDR2 as YFSETQ. V lost 4 bases to trimming and J lost 8 bases, with 16 bases between them. This CDR3 region has 14 residues. CDR3 nucleotides: TGCGCCAGCAGCGACCGGGGGAAATCCGATGAGCAGTTCTTC. As protein: CASSDRGKSDEQFF.

Points on this clone: The same CDR3 arises from other DNA sequences in this sample as well. The chain recombines TRBV6-5 with TRBJ1-5; D is perhaps TRBD1 (5 bases). The CDR3 has 14 residues. V dropped 5 bases and J dropped 2 bases, with 10 bases sitting between them. CDR1 and CDR2 (germline): MNHEY, SVGAGI. For the CDR3, the DNA is TGTGCCAGCAGTCCTCTGGGGGGCAATCAGCCCCAGCATTTT. This translates into CASSPLGGNQPQHF.

V and J are TRBV6-5 and TRBJ1-3, with D possibly TRBD1 on 5 matching bases. V lost 8 bases and J lost 3, with 11 bases in between. CDR3 length equals 13 residues. Germline assignment: CDR1 MNHEY and CDR2 SVGAGI. In DNA form, the CDR3 reads TGTGCCAGCTCCAAGGGGTATGGAAACACCATATATTTT. Protein: CASSKGYGNTIYF.

The gene calls are TRBV7-9 and TRBJ2-5, with 13 bases identical to TRBD2. The DNA end favors TRBJ2-7, so the J call may be wrong. Germline V gene data show CDR1 as SEHNR and CDR2 as FQNEAQ (reference sequence). The CDR3 totals 16 residues. The CDR3 DNA is TGTGCCAGCATCGGGACTAGCGGGATGTCCCTCTACGAGCAGTACTTC. It translates to CASIGTSGMSLYEQYF.

The rearrangement uses TRBV11-2 and TRBJ2-7; no definite D call. CDR1 and CDR2 from the germline V gene are SGHAT and FQNNGV. The V gene lost 1 base and the J gene lost 3 bases, with 10 bases spanning the gap. The CDR3 is 14 amino acids. The CDR3 nucleotides read TGTGCCAGCAGCTTAGGCCAGGCGAACTACGAGCAGTACTTC. As protein: CASSLGQANYEQYF.

This sequence joins TRBV30 and TRBJ1-1; D gene uncertain. In germline, CDR1 is GTSNPN, CDR2 SVGIG (reference sequence). Trimming took 5 bases from V and 2 from J, leaving 18 bases between them. The CDR3 loop spans 15 amino acids. The CDR3 bases are TGTGCCTGGGGCCCCAAGTTTGGCCCCAACACTGAAGCTTTCTTT. Residues: CAWGPKFGPNTEAFF.

This sequence joins TRBV28 and TRBJ1-4; D ambiguous. Germline V gene lookup returns CDR1 MDHEN and CDR2 SYDVKM. This CDR3 has 14 amino acids. The V and J ends lost 8 bases and 4 bases respectively, with 14 bases between them. This chain's CDR3 is CASQAPGYNEKLFF. CDR3 in DNA: TGTGCCAGCCAGGCCCCAGGTTATAATGAAAAACTGTTTTTT.

V gene TRBV6-5 combines with J gene TRBJ2-1; 7 bases are shared with TRBD2. The CDR3 sequence is 14 residues long. The V segment lost 10 bases and the J segment 5 bases; nucleotides outside the gene matches: 11. The germline CDR1 and CDR2 sequences are MNHEY and SVGAGI. The DNA of the CDR3 is TGTGCCACCCATTGGGGGAGGGATCACAATGAGCAGTTCTTC. This sequence encodes CATHWGRDHNEQFF.